This TCR beta chain comes out of a study of CD8+ T cells in alopecia areata. At the level of the study: A 6-month period off drug followed tofacitinib, which lasted 6 to 18 months.

Study-wide findings and caveats: Especially in alopecia totalis/universalis, lesional scalp showed greater clonality than normal scalp did.

This clone was seen more than once but under ten times. Its antigen is as yet unknown. Patients with alopecia areata provided lesional scalp punch biopsies as well as peripheral blood. PBMCs provided sorted CD4+ and CD8+ T cells. cDNA reverse transcribed from extracted RNA served as the sequencing template. Here immunoSEQ multiplex PCR was the method, and the copy in TCRdb shows in-frame clones only, minus some. The data show roughly 250,000 clones, roughly 69% seen once. The CDR3 totals 12 residues. Deletions cut 7 bases from V and 1 base from J, with 4 bases between. The J gene is TRBJ2-2, the V gene TRBV23-1; D remains unclear. TRBV23-1 is given ORF status, its function remaining uncertain. This sample comprised CD4+ T cells sorted from blood, obtained at week 0. The receptor was derived from a human donor with alopecia areata. DNA for the CDR3: TGCGCCAGCATTGAGAACACCGGGGAGCTGTTTTTT. Translating gives CASIENTGELFF.